Listed below are T cell receptor beta chains from one sample, sequenced in a study of T cells after yellow fever vaccination. TCRdb itself ran the 5' RACE reads through MiXCR, one entry per CDR3 protein. The data contain some 350,000 distinct CDR3 sequences, 6.2% of them seen just once; the ten biggest clones take up approximately 15%. Sequencing used PBMCs, obtained 5 days after the yellow fever booster vaccination. The receptor set was obtained from a young man who received the YFV17D yellow fever vaccine. CDR3s include the opening cysteine and the closing phenylalanine or tryptophan. A D gene is named only where the DNA matches it firmly. Clone size is shown for a subset of rows, as once, few, many or a class of expanded clone.

D gene: -; clone size: many; V gene: TRBV12-3/TRBV12-4; J gene: TRBJ2-1; CDR3 DNA: TGTGCCAGCAGCGTCGGTATAGCGAGCGATGAGCAGTTCTTC; CDR3 protein: CASSVGIASDEQFF
D gene: -; clone size: many; V gene: TRBV7-6; J gene: TRBJ1-6; CDR3 DNA: TGTGCCAGCGCTAGGACGGCTGCTTATAATTCACCCCTCCACTTT; CDR3 protein: CASARTAAYNSPLHF
D gene: TRBD2; clone size: many; V gene: TRBV10-3; J gene: TRBJ2-7; CDR3 DNA: TGTGCCATCGGGACTAGCGGGATGAGCTCCTACGAGCAGTACTTC; CDR3 protein: CAIGTSGMSSYEQYF
D gene: -; clone size: -; V gene: TRBV29-1; J gene: TRBJ2-3; CDR3 DNA: TGCAGCGTTCGCGTGGATACGCAGTATTTT; CDR3 protein: CSVRVDTQYF
D gene: TRBD1; clone size: -; V gene: TRBV20-1; J gene: TRBJ1-6; CDR3 DNA: TGCAGTGCCAAGACAGGGGGCATGGTCCGTTGGTCACCCCTCCACTTT; CDR3 protein: CSAKTGGMVRWSPLHF
D gene: -; clone size: -; V gene: TRBV30; J gene: TRBJ2-3; CDR3 DNA: TGTGCCTGGGATCGACCCCCGGGCACAGATACGCAGTATTTT; CDR3 protein: CAWDRPPGTDTQYF
D gene: -; clone size: few; V gene: TRBV6-1; J gene: TRBJ2-3; CDR3 DNA: TGTGCCAGTCGCGAGAGGGCCCCCACAGATACGCAGTATTTT; CDR3 protein: CASRERAPTDTQYF
D gene: TRBD2; clone size: many; V gene: TRBV19; J gene: TRBJ2-1; CDR3 DNA: TGTGCCAGTAGTCCGTGGACTAGCTACAATGAGCAGTTCTTC; CDR3 protein: CASSPWTSYNEQFF
D gene: TRBD2; clone size: -; V gene: TRBV20-1; J gene: TRBJ2-5; CDR3 DNA: TGCTGTGCTAGAGGAGCGGGAGGGCCTAGAAAAGAGACCCAGTACTTC; CDR3 protein: CCARGAGGPRKETQYF
D gene: -; clone size: -; V gene: TRBV5-1; J gene: TRBJ2-7; CDR3 DNA: TGCGCCAGCAGCTTGCATACCTACGAGCAGTACTTC; CDR3 protein: CASSLHTYEQYF
D gene: TRBD2; clone size: -; V gene: TRBV20-1; J gene: TRBJ2-3; CDR3 DNA: TGCAGTGCTAGACTCGCCGGGACTAGGGATACGCAGTATTTT; CDR3 protein: CSARLAGTRDTQYF
D gene: -; clone size: -; V gene: TRBV9; J gene: TRBJ2-7; CDR3 DNA: TGTGCCAGCAGCCGCGACGGGACCGAGCAGTACTTC; CDR3 protein: CASSRDGTEQYF
D gene: TRBD1; clone size: few; V gene: TRBV12-3/TRBV12-4; J gene: TRBJ1-1; CDR3 DNA: TGTGCCAGCAGTTCCACCCAGGGGGACACTGAAGCTTTCTTT; CDR3 protein: CASSSTQGDTEAFF
D gene: TRBD2; clone size: -; V gene: TRBV20-1; J gene: TRBJ2-7; CDR3 DNA: TGCAGTGCTTCCGGGACTAGCGCCCACGAGCAGTACTTC; CDR3 protein: CSASGTSAHEQYF
D gene: -; clone size: few; V gene: TRBV6-2/TRBV6-3; J gene: TRBJ2-7; CDR3 DNA: TGTGCCAGCGGTCGGGACTACGAGCAGTACTTC; CDR3 protein: CASGRDYEQYF
D gene: -; clone size: -; V gene: TRBV2; J gene: TRBJ2-1; CDR3 DNA: TGTGCCAGCGCAAAAGGGGGGAGTCTGGTTGAGCAGTTCTTC; CDR3 protein: CASAKGGSLVEQFF
D gene: -; clone size: many; V gene: TRBV6-2/TRBV6-3; J gene: TRBJ2-2; CDR3 DNA: TGTGCCAGCAAGGGCAGGGCGGAGACCGGGGAGCTGTTTTTT; CDR3 protein: CASKGRAETGELFF
D gene: TRBD2; clone size: few; V gene: TRBV20-1; J gene: TRBJ2-3; CDR3 DNA: TGCAGTGCACTAGCGGGAGGGGCGACAGATACGCAGTATTTT; CDR3 protein: CSALAGGATDTQYF
D gene: -; clone size: many; V gene: TRBV20-1; J gene: TRBJ2-5; CDR3 DNA: TGCAGTGCCCGGATCTCACAAGAGACCCAGTACTTC; CDR3 protein: CSARISQETQYF
D gene: TRBD1; clone size: few; V gene: TRBV20-1; J gene: TRBJ1-6; CDR3 DNA: TGCAGTGCTGGGACAGCGGTCAATTCACCCCTCCACTTT; CDR3 protein: CSAGTAVNSPLHF
D gene: -; clone size: few; V gene: TRBV28; J gene: TRBJ2-3; CDR3 DNA: TGTGCCAGCAGTTTCGCGGGTTTGTCAGATACGCAGTATTTT; CDR3 protein: CASSFAGLSDTQYF
D gene: -; clone size: few; V gene: TRBV7-2; J gene: TRBJ2-7; CDR3 DNA: TGTGCCAGCAGCTTGGCCCGAGGGACTCCCAACGAGCAGTACTTC; CDR3 protein: CASSLARGTPNEQYF
D gene: -; clone size: -; V gene: TRBV28; J gene: TRBJ1-3; CDR3 DNA: TGTGCCAGCAGTTTATCCCCACGAGGTGGAAACACCATATATTTT; CDR3 protein: CASSLSPRGGNTIYF
D gene: -; clone size: few; V gene: TRBV4-3; J gene: TRBJ1-5; CDR3 DNA: TGCGCCAGCAGCCAGGACCCCCTCGGGCCCCAGCATTTT; CDR3 protein: CASSQDPLGPQHF
D gene: -; clone size: many; V gene: TRBV2; J gene: TRBJ2-7; CDR3 DNA: TGTGCCAGCAGTGATGGGGGGCGCGCGGGCGAGCAGTACTTC; CDR3 protein: CASSDGGRAGEQYF
D gene: TRBD2; clone size: many; V gene: TRBV4-3; J gene: TRBJ2-2; CDR3 DNA: TGCGCCAGCAGCCTCCTCGCGCTAGCGGGAGGGGACACCGGGGAGCTGTTTTTT; CDR3 protein: CASSLLALAGGDTGELFF
D gene: TRBD2; clone size: -; V gene: TRBV20-1; J gene: TRBJ2-5; CDR3 DNA: TGCAGTGCTAGACGCCCCGCGGGTGCGGGAGAGACCCAGAACTTC; CDR3 protein: CSARRPAGAGETQNF
D gene: -; clone size: few; V gene: TRBV20-1; J gene: TRBJ2-7; CDR3 DNA: TGCAGTGCTAGAGACCCGGACAGCCCGCCATACGAGCAGTACTTC; CDR3 protein: CSARDPDSPPYEQYF
D gene: -; clone size: many; V gene: TRBV12-3/TRBV12-4; J gene: TRBJ2-3; CDR3 DNA: TGTGCCAGCGGCCCTGGACTGCTTAGCACAGATACGCAGTATTTT; CDR3 protein: CASGPGLLSTDTQYF
D gene: -; clone size: few; V gene: TRBV9; J gene: TRBJ2-7; CDR3 DNA: TGTGCCAGCAGCGACACCAGAATGGGGTTCGAGCAGTACTTC; CDR3 protein: CASSDTRMGFEQYF
D gene: TRBD1; clone size: -; V gene: TRBV10-3; J gene: TRBJ2-1; CDR3 DNA: TGTGCCATCAGGGAACAGGGGTTGTCCTACAATGAGCAGTTCTTC; CDR3 protein: CAIREQGLSYNEQFF
D gene: -; clone size: many; V gene: TRBV7-9; J gene: TRBJ2-7; CDR3 DNA: TGTGCCAGCAGCGAGGGACACCGACCGAGAGTGCAGTACTTC; CDR3 protein: CASSEGHRPRVQYF
D gene: -; clone size: few; V gene: TRBV9; J gene: TRBJ2-2; CDR3 DNA: TGTGCCAGCAGCGTAGCGGGAGTAGTATCCGGGGAGCTGTTTTTT; CDR3 protein: CASSVAGVVSGELFF
D gene: TRBD1; clone size: few; V gene: TRBV11-2; J gene: TRBJ2-7; CDR3 DNA: TGTGCCAGCAGCCTCTACTCCGGGACAGGGGCCTACGAGCAGTACTTC; CDR3 protein: CASSLYSGTGAYEQYF
D gene: -; clone size: many; V gene: TRBV6-1; J gene: TRBJ1-5; CDR3 DNA: TGTGCCAGCAGTGAGTCACTGAATCAGCCCCAGCATTTT; CDR3 protein: CASSESLNQPQHF
D gene: TRBD1; clone size: many; V gene: TRBV20-1; J gene: TRBJ2-2; CDR3 DNA: TGCAGTGCTAGAAACCCCCGACAGGGTTTGACCGGGGAGCTGTTTTTT; CDR3 protein: CSARNPRQGLTGELFF
D gene: TRBD2; clone size: many; V gene: TRBV12-3/TRBV12-4; J gene: TRBJ2-7; CDR3 DNA: TGTGCCAGCACCCGGGGACTAGCGGGACTCATGGACGAGCAGTACTTC; CDR3 protein: CASTRGLAGLMDEQYF
D gene: TRBD1; clone size: -; V gene: TRBV10-1; J gene: TRBJ2-2; CDR3 DNA: TGCGTCAGCAGCCGGGACAGGGTGAACACCGGGGAGCTGTTTTTT; CDR3 protein: CVSSRDRVNTGELFF
D gene: TRBD2; clone size: -; V gene: TRBV29-1; J gene: TRBJ2-3; CDR3 DNA: TGCAGCTACTTACCGGGACTAGCGACAGATACGCAGTATTTT; CDR3 protein: CSYLPGLATDTQYF
D gene: -; clone size: many; V gene: TRBV5-4; J gene: TRBJ2-1; CDR3 DNA: TGTGCCAGCAGCTTGGTTGGGACTCGCAATGAGCAGTTCTTC; CDR3 protein: CASSLVGTRNEQFF
D gene: TRBD2; clone size: few; V gene: TRBV7-2; J gene: TRBJ2-1; CDR3 DNA: TGTGCCAGCAGCATGCGGACTAGCGGGAGAGGTGAGCAGTTCTTC; CDR3 protein: CASSMRTSGRGEQFF
D gene: TRBD1; clone size: few; V gene: TRBV15; J gene: TRBJ2-1; CDR3 DNA: TGTGCCACCAGCAGACGGACAGGGCGCTCCTACAATGAGCAGTTCTTC; CDR3 protein: CATSRRTGRSYNEQFF
D gene: TRBD1; clone size: many; V gene: TRBV29-1; J gene: TRBJ1-2; CDR3 DNA: TGCAGCGTTGAAGAAGGGACAGGGACGGGGTATAACTATGGCTACACCTTC; CDR3 protein: CSVEEGTGTGYNYGYTF
D gene: TRBD2; clone size: once; V gene: TRBV12-3/TRBV12-4; J gene: TRBJ2-3; CDR3 DNA: TGTGCCCGCAGTTCTCGGAATAGCGGGGGCATAAGCACAGATACGCAGTATTTT; CDR3 protein: CARSSRNSGGISTDTQYF
D gene: -; clone size: many; V gene: TRBV25-1; J gene: TRBJ2-4; CDR3 DNA: TGTGCCAGCCGGGGCACCACCAAAAACATTCAGTACTTC; CDR3 protein: CASRGTTKNIQYF
D gene: TRBD2; clone size: few; V gene: TRBV11-2; J gene: TRBJ2-1; CDR3 DNA: TGTGCCAGCAGCCCGCGGGGAGCGGGAGGCCATGAGCAGTTCTTC; CDR3 protein: CASSPRGAGGHEQFF
D gene: -; clone size: many; V gene: TRBV5-3; J gene: TRBJ2-1; CDR3 DNA: TGTGCCAGTCAAAAGGCCCGGGACTTACTATACAATGAGCAGTTCTTC; CDR3 protein: CASQKARDLLYNEQFF
D gene: -; clone size: few; V gene: TRBV20-1; J gene: TRBJ2-7; CDR3 DNA: TGCAGTGCTAGAGATCAATTCGGGCAGGGGAGGTTCGAGCAGTACTTC; CDR3 protein: CSARDQFGQGRFEQYF
D gene: TRBD2; clone size: few; V gene: TRBV20-1; J gene: TRBJ2-1; CDR3 DNA: TGCAGTGCCCGGAAGACTAGCGGGGGACACAATGAGCAGTTCTTC; CDR3 protein: CSARKTSGGHNEQFF
D gene: -; clone size: many; V gene: TRBV9; J gene: TRBJ2-2; CDR3 DNA: TGTGCCAGCAGCCCCCGGACTACGGGGAACACCGGGGAGCTGTTTTTT; CDR3 protein: CASSPRTTGNTGELFF
D gene: -; clone size: few; V gene: TRBV7-2; J gene: TRBJ2-1; CDR3 DNA: TGTGCCAGCAGCTTGTTAGTCGGCAATGAGCAGTTCTTC; CDR3 protein: CASSLLVGNEQFF